This T cell receptor (beta chain) emerged from a study of radiation and T cells in renal cell carcinoma. The germline gives CDR1 MDHEN, CDR2 SYDVKM. V was trimmed by 6 bases and J by 1 base, leaving 24 bases between them. This CDR3 contains 18 residues. Data came from immunoSEQ multiplex PCR; TCRdb stores just in-frame clones and leaves some out. The sample holds roughly 150,000 clones, roughly 90% seen once. Time point here: baseline pretreatment blood. The sample's treatment: 15 Gy SBRT to primary tumor, nephrectomy 4 weeks later. The TCR originated in a woman between 70 and 85 years old with renal cell carcinoma. This chain connects TRBV28 to TRBJ1-1, with D perhaps TRBD1 (6 bases). The starting material was blood, obtained from a patient whose treatment included radiotherapy and nephrectomy. The CDR3 DNA is TGTGCCAGCAGAAGCCGGCGTACAGGCCAGGGGAGGAACACTGAAGCTTTCTTT. Translated: CASRSRRTGQGRNTEAFF.